Described below is a single T cell receptor beta chain sequence and its context. This CDR3 contains 14 residues. V was clipped by 6 bases and J by 8 bases, with 16 bases between them. Germline V CDR1 and CDR2: MDHEN, SYDVKM. The data were obtained in a study of blood T cell repertoires in COVID-19. Study background: From the United States, Italy and Spain came samples of acute and convalescent COVID-19. The analysed material was cDNA or gDNA that came from T cells, B-cell-depleted T cells, or PBMCs.

Authors' processing steps: Estimated nucleated cell counts came from reference gene primer amplification. Some clones are missing from TCRdb's copy, which holds only in-frame ones; the method was immunoSEQ multiplex PCR. D and trimming were read from the DNA, whereas the V and J calls and clone size are those reported in that table. This table holds under 200,000 clones, 75% to 95% found once. V is TRBV28 and J is TRBJ1-4, with D possibly matching TRBD1 (6 bases). The origin of this receptor is a man aged 50 to 60 with acute or convalescent COVID-19. The material sequenced was peripheral blood. CDR3 sequence: CASRPGRRGEKLFF. CDR3 sequence (DNA): TGTGCCAGCAGACCAGGGCGCAGGGGAGAAAAACTGTTTTTT.